The 16 T cell receptor beta chains below were found in one sample sequenced in a study of blood T cell repertoires in COVID-19. Some clones are missing from TCRdb's copy, which holds only in-frame ones; the method was immunoSEQ multiplex PCR. The sample includes under 200,000 clones, 81% of them seen just once. Material: PBMCs or T cells enriched from blood (not recorded which). These receptors came from a woman aged 35 to 49 with acute COVID-19.

The chain joins TRBV12-5 to TRBJ1-3, with D possibly being TRBD1 (5 bases). Germline CDR1 reads LGHNT; CDR2 reads FRNRAP. The V gene lost 4 bases and the J gene lost 0 bases, with 7 bases spanning the gap. The CDR3 covers 14 residues. The CDR3 bases are TGTGCTAGTGGTTCGGGACTCTCTGGAAACACCATATATTTT. Amino acid sequence: CASGSGLSGNTIYF.

This rearrangement joins TRBV29-1 to TRBJ2-3, with D possibly being TRBD1 (6 bases). Germline loops: CDR1 SQVTM, CDR2 ANQGSEA. The CDR3 sequence is 13 residues long. The V and J ends lost 6 bases and 8 bases respectively, with 18 bases between them. CDR3 DNA: TGCAGCGTGAACAGGGAATTTATTGGTACGCAGTATTTT. It yields the protein CSVNREFIGTQYF.

CDR3 bases: TGTGCCAGTATCCCGGGGACAGGGAAGTTTTCTGAAGCTTTCTTT. Its translation is CASIPGTGKFSEAFF. This chain uses TRBV19 with TRBJ1-1; 9 bases line up with TRBD1. V lost 7 bases, J lost 6 bases, and 12 bases stayed unmatched. CDR1 and CDR2 (germline): LNHDA, SQIVND (reference sequence). This CDR3 contains 15 residues.

V gene TRBV5-1 combines with J gene TRBJ2-3; D might be TRBD1 (6 bases). Trimming took 1 base from V and 0 from J, leaving 12 bases between them. The CDR3 extends over 16 amino acids. From germline, CDR1 is SGHRS and CDR2 YFSETQ. The CDR3 sequence: CASSLWGTTSTDTQYF. The CDR3 nucleotides read TGCGCCAGCAGCTTGTGGGGGACAACTAGCACAGATACGCAGTATTTT.

The CDR3 nucleotides read TGTGCCAGTAGTAAGACAGGTACGTGGAACACTGAAGCTTTCTTT. Protein sequence: CASSKTGTWNTEAFF. The chain joins TRBV19 to TRBJ1-1; possible D gene TRBD1, 6 bases. CDR3 length: 15 amino acids. V lost 4 bases and J lost 1, with 13 bases in between. Looked up from germline, CDR1 is LNHDA and CDR2 is SQIVND (reference sequence).

The chain combines TRBV30 with TRBJ2-3, with 8 bases identical to TRBD2. J gave up 6 bases and V 5 bases, and 13 bases lay outside the gene matches. Germline CDR1 is GTSNPN and CDR2 is SVGIG (reference sequence). There are 15 residues in the CDR3. The CDR3 sequence: CAWEKGLARGDTQYF. CDR3 DNA: TGTGCCTGGGAAAAAGGACTAGCTAGGGGCGATACGCAGTATTTT.

V usage is TRBV4-2 and J usage is TRBJ2-3; 10 positions match TRBD2. The ends lost 1 base at V and 4 bases at J; junction bases unmatched: 8. The CDR3 length is 17 residues. Germline assignment: CDR1 LGHNA and CDR2 YNFKEQ. The CDR3 loop reads CASSQGIGLAGADTQYF. The CDR3 DNA reads as TGTGCCAGCAGCCAAGGGATTGGGCTAGCGGGGGCAGATACGCAGTATTTT.

The chain couples TRBV7-9 to TRBJ2-2; 7 positions agree with TRBD1. V shed 5 bases and J 10 bases; nucleotides not matched to a gene: 13. Germline V gives CDR1 SEHNR, CDR2 FQNEAQ (reference sequence). This CDR3 has 15 residues. The CDR3 bases are TGTGCCAGCAGCCCATGGGGGACAGAGAGCTCGGAGCTGTTTTTT. Its protein is CASSPWGTESSELFF.

This clone was observed a single time. This chain uses TRBV4-1 with TRBJ2-3; D unclear. V dropped 2 bases and J dropped 5 bases, with 20 bases sitting between them. The CDR3 length is 17 residues. Germline V gene sequence: CDR1 MGHRA, CDR2 YSYEKL. CDR3 in DNA: TGCGCCAGCAGCCAATTAACCGGGTTCACAAAAGGAGATACGCAGTATTTT. Residues: CASSQLTGFTKGDTQYF.

This chain links TRBV7-9 with TRBJ1-2; possibly TRBD1 for D (5 bases). Germline lookup yields CDR1 SEHNR and CDR2 FQNEAQ (reference sequence). The CDR3 is 15 residues long. V lost 5 bases and J 4 bases, leaving 17 bases between the germline ends. The CDR3 reads CASSRAGGIGYGYTF. The DNA of the CDR3 is TGTGCCAGCAGCCGCGCGGGGGGGATAGGCTATGGCTACACCTTC.

This clone was seen more than once but under ten times. The V and J genes are TRBV6-5 and TRBJ1-1; 10 bases fit TRBD1. CDR1 is MNHEY, CDR2 SVGAGI, per germline. The CDR3 loop spans 15 amino acids. Trimming removed 7 bases from V and 4 bases from J; junction bases left unmatched: 9. The CDR3 coding sequence is TGTGCCAGCAAGGGGACAGGGGTTGTGAGCACTGAAGCTTTCTTT. Protein product: CASKGTGVVSTEAFF.

The chain recombines TRBV30 with TRBJ1-2, with D possibly TRBD1 on 5 matching bases. The germline CDR1 and CDR2 sequences are GTSNPN and SVGIG (reference sequence). Trimming stripped 0 bases from V and 4 bases from J, with 15 bases between. The CDR3 extends over 15 amino acids. As DNA, the CDR3 is TGTGCCTGGAGTGTAGGGGTAAAGGGAGGCTATGGCTACACCTTC. It specifies CAWSVGVKGGYGYTF.

The V gene is TRBV18, the J gene TRBJ2-2; tentative D call: TRBD1 (6 bases). The germline CDR1 and CDR2 sequences are KGHSH and LQKENI. The V and J ends lost 2 bases and 6 bases respectively, with 13 bases between them. The CDR3 contains 15 residues. The CDR3, as DNA: TGTGCCAGCTCACCATCCCTCGCAGGGGCCGGGGAGCTGTTTTTT. This translates into CASSPSLAGAGELFF.

The DNA of the CDR3 is TGCGCCAGCAGTGAGTCTCACCCGACTAGCGGGAGCTATGAGCAGTTCTTC. Protein product: CASSESHPTSGSYEQFF. The V gene is TRBV10-1, the J gene TRBJ2-1; 12 bases map to TRBD2. V lost 0 bases to trimming and J lost 8 bases; unmatched junction nucleotides: 8. CDR1 and CDR2 (germline): WNHNN, SYGVQD (reference sequence). This CDR3 has 17 residues.

The chain combines TRBV24-1 with TRBJ1-3, with D hard to call. The CDR3 has 15 residues. V was trimmed by 9 bases and J by 1 base, leaving 15 bases between them. Looked up from germline, CDR1 is KGHDR and CDR2 is SFDVKD. The CDR3 is CATWKAATSGNTIYF. CDR3 in DNA: TGTGCCACCTGGAAAGCGGCGACTTCTGGAAACACCATATATTTT.

The CDR3 DNA reads as TGTGCCAGCAGCGCTACGGGACTGTCCTACGAGCAGTACGTC. Translation gives CASSATGLSYEQYV. The chain uses TRBV6-5 and TRBJ2-7; maybe TRBD2 (6 bases). Trimming pared 6 bases from V and 1 base from J, leaving 13 bases between. CDR3 length: 14 residues. The V gene's germline CDR1 is MNHEY and CDR2 SVGAGI.